One and the same sample provided the 21 T cell receptor beta chains below, sequenced in a study of T cells after posttransplantation cyclophosphamide. Produced via immunoSEQ multiplex PCR; TCRdb's table is partial and in-frame only. This sample has about 47,000 clones, with about 90% found just once. Specimen: PBMCs. The receptors here all came from a woman aged 45-60 years in good health and a related stem cell transplant donor.

The rearrangement joins TRBV5-1 to TRBJ2-7; TRBD2 matches at 10 bases. Per the germline V gene, CDR1 is SGHRS and CDR2 is YFSETQ. V was clipped by 5 bases and J by 4 bases; unmatched bases: 6. The CDR3 totals 14 residues. DNA for the CDR3: TGCGCCAGCAGTCAAGCGGGAGGGCTTTACGAGCAGTACTTC. Amino acids: CASSQAGGLYEQYF.

This clone showed up just once. The chain carries TRBV5-1 and TRBJ2-3; D is possibly TRBD2 (5 bases). Looked up from germline, CDR1 is SGHRS and CDR2 is YFSETQ. The CDR3 contains 16 residues. The ends were cut back, 1 base at V and 1 base at J, with 13 bases in the middle. The CDR3 sequence is CASSLYLSGGTDTQYF. DNA of the CDR3: TGCGCCAGCAGCTTGTACCTATCCGGGGGCACAGATACGCAGTATTTT.

This chain links TRBV10-3 with TRBJ1-1; 11 bases align to TRBD1. The CDR3 consists of 17 residues. Germline values: CDR1 ENHRY, CDR2 SYGVKD. The junction had 9 bases not matched to a gene; V was cut back by 6 bases and J by 0 bases. CDR3 DNA: TGTGCCATCAGCACCGGGACAGGGGGTACCCTGAACACTGAAGCTTTCTTT. It specifies CAISTGTGGTLNTEAFF.

The chain joins TRBV6-1 to TRBJ2-1, with 13 bases fitting TRBD2. CDR1 and CDR2 from the germline V gene are MNHNS and SASEGT. The V gene end was trimmed by 6 bases and the J gene end by 10 bases; junction bases not matched to a gene: 9. The CDR3 covers 15 residues. The CDR3 protein is CASSATSGGAGEQFF. CDR3 DNA sequence: TGTGCCAGCAGCGCCACTAGCGGGGGGGCCGGGGAGCAGTTCTTC.

V and J are TRBV7-2 and TRBJ2-1; 12 bases are shared with TRBD2. CDR3 length: 14 amino acids. The germline V gene has CDR1 SGHTA and CDR2 FQGNSA. V was clipped by 4 bases and J by 8 bases; unmatched bases: 3. The CDR3 region is CASSSSGRGDEQFF. As DNA, the CDR3 is TGTGCCAGCAGCTCTAGCGGGAGGGGAGATGAGCAGTTCTTC.

The chain employs TRBV2 and TRBJ1-2; 10 nucleotides line up with TRBD1. CDR3 size: 12 residues. Germline V gene data show CDR1 as SNHLY and CDR2 as FYNNEI. The V gene end was trimmed by 8 bases and the J gene end by 12 bases; junction bases not matched to a gene: 9. CDR3 region: CASQGGQGKNTF. In DNA form, the CDR3 reads TGTGCCAGCCAGGGGGGACAGGGGAAGAACACCTTC.

As regards this clone: This same CDR3 is encoded by further DNA sequences in the sample. The chain combines TRBV28 with TRBJ2-7, with TRBD1 identical over 9 bases. The germline V gene has CDR1 MDHEN and CDR2 SYDVKM. The J segment lost 1 base and the V segment lost 6 bases, leaving 7 bases of the junction unmatched. This CDR3 region has 15 residues. The CDR3 is CASSPTGTGSYEQYF. CDR3 nucleotides: TGTGCCAGCAGCCCAACCGGGACAGGGTCCTACGAGCAGTACTTC.

This clone was counted a single time. The chain carries TRBV10-1 and TRBJ2-7; 8 nucleotides match TRBD1. Looked up from germline, CDR1 is WNHNN and CDR2 is SYGVQD (reference sequence). V dropped 2 bases and J dropped 7; count of bases not matched to a gene: 7. CDR3 length equals 14 residues. Here the CDR3 reads CASSENRQGTEQYF. CDR3 nucleotides: TGCGCCAGCAGTGAGAACCGACAGGGGACAGAGCAGTACTTC.

The CDR3 loop is CASSLKGAGGTDTQYF. As DNA, the CDR3 is TGCGCCAGCAGCTTGAAGGGGGCGGGCGGCACAGATACGCAGTATTTT. The J gene is TRBJ2-3, the V gene TRBV5-1, with 7 nucleotides matching TRBD1. After removal of 1 base from V and 1 base from J, the junction contained 6 bases not matched to a gene. The CDR3 has 16 residues. Germline CDR1 is SGHRS and CDR2 is YFSETQ.

This clone was detected only once. This chain links TRBV7-9 with TRBJ1-6, with TRBD1 as a possible D gene (5 bases). The V end was cut by 5 bases, the J end by 3 bases, with 14 bases between. Per the germline V gene, CDR1 is SEHNR and CDR2 is FQNEAQ (reference sequence). CDR3 length: 16 residues. The CDR3 nucleotides are TGTGCCAGCAGCCCGCCCTCAGGGAACTATAATTCACCCCTCCACTTT. It yields the protein CASSPPSGNYNSPLHF. Full variable domain (rest looked up from reference TRBV7-9 and TRBJ1-6): DTGVSQNPRHKITKRGQNVTFRCDPISEHNRLYWYRQTLGQGPEFLTYFQNEAQLEKSRLLSDRFSAERPKGSFSTLEIQRTEQGDSAMYLCASSPPSGNYNSPLHFGNGTRLTVT.

The V gene is TRBV28, the J gene TRBJ1-2, with a possible D match to TRBD1 (5 bases). Germline CDR1 is MDHEN and CDR2 is SYDVKM. Between the trimmed V and J ends, which lost 6 bases and 2 bases, there was a span of 10 bases. This CDR3 is 13 amino acids long. This CDR3 is CASRVAGNYGYTF. DNA for the CDR3: TGTGCCAGCAGGGTGGCAGGGAACTATGGCTACACCTTC.

Points on this clone: The germline gene is not matched at one end of the junction; a read error may be the cause. The chain couples TRBV7-7 to TRBJ2-5; D not certain. The CDR3 runs to 13 residues. Germline CDR1 reads SSHAT; CDR2 reads FNYEAQ (reference sequence). In DNA form, the CDR3 reads TGTGCTAGCAGCCGGAGCGCACGGGAGACCCAGTACTTC. Translated: CASSRSARETQYF. Variable domain in full (rest from reference TRBV7-7 and TRBJ2-5): GAGVSQSPRYKVTKRGQDVTLRCDPISSHATLYWYQQALGQGPEFLTYFNYEAQPDKSGLPSDRFSAERPEGSISTLTIQRTEQRDSAMYRCASSRSARETQYFGPGTRLLVL.

This chain uses TRBV19 with TRBJ2-1; D remains ambiguous. V lost 0 bases and J lost 5, with 5 bases in between. CDR1 and CDR2 (germline): LNHDA, SQIVND (reference sequence). The CDR3 consists of 13 residues. The CDR3 coding sequence is TGTGCCAGTAGTATAGATCAGAACAATGAGCAGTTCTTC. This encodes CASSIDQNNEQFF. Together with reference TRBV19 and TRBJ2-1, the CDR3 gives the full variable domain: DGGITQSPKYLFRKEGQNVTLSCEQNLNHDAMYWYRQDPGQGLRLIYYSQIVNDFQKGDIAEGYSVSREKKESFPLTVTSAQKNPTAFYLCASSIDQNNEQFFGPGTRLTVL.

This clone was recorded once. V is TRBV19 and J is TRBJ1-2; 7 bases align to TRBD1. This CDR3 has 18 amino acids. V gave up 4 bases and J gave up 2 bases; unmatched junction bases: 16. Germline-derived CDR1 and CDR2 are LNHDA and SQIVND (reference sequence). The CDR3 spells CASSRSQGPGVPNYGYTF. The CDR3 DNA reads as TGTGCCAGTAGTAGATCACAGGGGCCTGGGGTTCCAAACTATGGCTACACCTTC.

This sequence joins TRBV9 and TRBJ1-2; 7 bases agree with TRBD1. This CDR3 has 13 amino acids. Germline V gene data show CDR1 as SGDLS and CDR2 as YYNGEE. J lost 3 bases, V lost 4 bases, and 3 bases had no gene match. The CDR3 nucleotides are TGTGCCAGCAGCCCGGGGACAGACTATGGCTACACCTTC. Translating it yields CASSPGTDYGYTF.

This clone was seen just once. The chain employs TRBV13 and TRBJ2-7; 11 bases align to TRBD2. The trim removed 5 bases at V and 2 bases at J, leaving 8 bases unmatched. CDR3 length equals 16 residues. CDR1 PRHDT and CDR2 FYEKMQ come from the germline V gene (reference sequence). The CDR3 reads CASSAASGRPPYEQYF. DNA of the CDR3: TGTGCCAGCAGCGCCGCTAGCGGGAGGCCCCCCTACGAGCAGTACTTC.

This clone was detected only a few times. The gene calls are TRBV7-9 and TRBJ2-1, with 7 positions matching TRBD2. The CDR3 contains 14 residues. Trimming took 5 bases from V and 9 from J; bases not matched to a gene: 10. Per germline, CDR1 SEHNR and CDR2 FQNEAQ (reference sequence). As DNA, the CDR3 is TGTGCCAGCAGCCCCTTGGGCGGGGGATTTGAGCAGTTCTTC. Translating gives CASSPLGGGFEQFF.

This clone has just one count. The chain combines TRBV5-1 with TRBJ2-5, with 9 bases matching TRBD1. Looked up from germline, CDR1 is SGHRS and CDR2 is YFSETQ. The V segment lost 4 bases and the J segment 5 bases; nucleotides outside the gene matches: 9. CDR3 length equals 15 residues. Written as DNA, the CDR3 is TGCGCCAGCAGCCCCCTGGGGGACAGGGACGAGACCCAGTACTTC. Encoded protein: CASSPLGDRDETQYF.

This clone has only one observation. Written as DNA, the CDR3 is TGTGCCAGCAGCCAACTTGACAGCGCCCTAAATGAAAAACTGTTTTTT. It specifies CASSQLDSALNEKLFF. V and J are TRBV4-2 and TRBJ1-4, with a possible D match to TRBD1 (5 bases). Germline CDR1 reads LGHNA; CDR2 reads YNFKEQ. The CDR3 runs 16 residues. V lost 2 bases to trimming and J lost 5 bases, with 15 bases between them.

The genes are TRBV13 and TRBJ1-4; maybe TRBD1 (6 bases). The ends were cut back, 7 bases at V and 7 bases at J, with 16 bases in the middle. The germline gives CDR1 PRHDT, CDR2 FYEKMQ (reference sequence). This CDR3 comprises 14 residues. The CDR3 sequence is CASTQGGRIEKLFF. CDR3 bases: TGTGCCAGCACCCAAGGGGGACGGATTGAAAAACTGTTTTTT. The whole variable domain, remainder taken from reference TRBV13 and TRBJ1-4, is AAGVIQSPRHLIKEKRETATLKCYPIPRHDTVYWYQQGPGQDPQFLISFYEKMQSDKGSIPDRFSAQQFSDYHSELNMSSLELGDSALYFCASTQGGRIEKLFFGSGTQLSVL.

This rearrangement joins TRBV7-3 to TRBJ2-5; 12 nucleotides align to TRBD2. Germline CDR1 reads SGHTA; CDR2 reads FQGTGA. V trimming: 4 bases; J trimming: 2 bases; junction bases outside the gene matches: 2. This CDR3 region has 15 residues. CDR3 loop: CASSSSGRGQETQYF. CDR3 in DNA: TGTGCCAGCAGCTCTAGCGGGAGGGGACAAGAGACCCAGTACTTC.